The rows below give T cell receptor beta chains drawn from one sample of a study of glioma-infiltrating T cells. Via MiXCR, TCRdb re-called the multiplex PCR reads, giving one row per CDR3 protein. The repertoire holds 150,000 to 200,000 distinct CDR3 sequences, with around 32% as singletons. The sequencing input was glioma tissue, nonneoplastic brain tissue, or PBMCs (not recorded which). These receptors came from a human donor with low-grade glioma or glioblastoma, undergoing nonglioma brain surgery, or in good health (not recorded which). CDR3s include the opening cysteine and the closing phenylalanine or tryptophan. A D gene is named only where the DNA matches it firmly. Clone size is stated in some rows and not others, as once, few, many or a class when expanded.

CDR3: CASRDLAGGRVSYNEQFF; DNA: TGTGCCAGCAGGGATCTAGCGGGAGGCCGCGTCTCCTACAATGAGCAGTTCTTC; V: TRBV6-2/TRBV6-3; length: 18; size: .; J: TRBJ2-1; D: TRBD2
CDR3: CSVQGLAGVALAKNIQYF; DNA: TGCAGCGTGCAGGGACTAGCGGGAGTAGCCCTAGCCAAAAACATTCAGTACTTC; V: TRBV29-1; length: 18; size: .; J: TRBJ2-4; D: TRBD2
CDR3: CASSNAGQGGGETQYF; DNA: TGCGCCAGCAGCAACGCGGGACAGGGAGGAGGGGAGACCCAGTACTTC; V: TRBV5-1; length: 16; size: .; J: TRBJ2-5; D: TRBD1
CDR3: CSPKVVYEQYF; DNA: TGCAGTCCTAAGGTAGTTTACGAGCAGTACTTC; V: TRBV20-1; length: 11; size: many; J: TRBJ2-7; D: .
CDR3: CASTKTGGDREAFF; DNA: TGTGCCAGCACCAAGACAGGGGGTGACAGAGAAGCTTTCTTT; V: TRBV12-3/TRBV12-4; length: 14; size: .; J: TRBJ1-1; D: TRBD1
CDR3: CASSLVGRLGSTEAFF; DNA: TGCGCCAGCAGCTTGGTAGGCCGCCTAGGGTCGACTGAAGCTTTCTTT; V: TRBV5-1; length: 16; size: few; J: TRBJ1-1; D: .
CDR3: CASSAPLAGEETQYF; DNA: TGTGCTAGCAGCGCCCCTCTAGCGGGAGAAGAGACCCAGTACTTC; V: TRBV7-6; length: 15; size: .; J: TRBJ2-5; D: TRBD2
CDR3: CASSNPGLKSTYEQYF; DNA: TGTGCCAGTAGTAATCCGGGACTCAAGTCTACCTACGAGCAGTACTTC; V: TRBV19; length: 16; size: .; J: TRBJ2-7; D: .
CDR3: CASLEGDTRPTSNQPQHF; DNA: TGTGCCAGTCTTGAGGGGGACACTCGACCTACAAGCAATCAGCCCCAGCATTTT; V: TRBV19; length: 18; size: many; J: TRBJ1-5; D: .
CDR3: CASSATGGRTGELFF; DNA: TGTGCCAGCAGCGCTACAGGGGGGCGAACCGGGGAGCTGTTTTTT; V: TRBV6-1; length: 15; size: many; J: TRBJ2-2; D: TRBD1
CDR3: CASSASGGSGNTIYF; DNA: TGTGCCAGTAGTGCCTCCGGGGGCTCTGGAAACACCATATATTTT; V: TRBV19; length: 15; size: few; J: TRBJ1-3; D: .